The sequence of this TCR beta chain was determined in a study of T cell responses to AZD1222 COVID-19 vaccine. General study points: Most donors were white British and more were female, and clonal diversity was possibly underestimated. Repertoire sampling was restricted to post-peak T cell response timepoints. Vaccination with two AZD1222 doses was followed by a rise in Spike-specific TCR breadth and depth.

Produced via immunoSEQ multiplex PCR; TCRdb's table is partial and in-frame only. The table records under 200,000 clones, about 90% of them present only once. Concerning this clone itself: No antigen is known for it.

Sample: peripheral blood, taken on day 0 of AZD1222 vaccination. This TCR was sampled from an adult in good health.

This CDR3 reads CASSLGGTSGNTIYF. CDR3 DNA: TGTGCCAGCAGCTTAGGGGGGACCTCTGGAAACACCATATATTTT. The chain carries TRBV7-9 and TRBJ1-3, with D maybe TRBD1 (5 bases). V was shortened by 1 base and J by 0 bases, with 7 bases between the two germline ends. CDR3 size: 15 residues. CDR1 SEHNR and CDR2 FQNEAQ come from the germline V gene (reference sequence).